This is a list of T cell receptor beta chains from one sample in a study of vaccination and CD4 T cells after COVID-19. The antigens these receptors bind are not known. TCRdb processed the PCR reads anew with MiXCR; each CDR3 protein has one entry. The data contain around 18,000 distinct CDR3 sequences, around 40% of them seen just once; the ten biggest clones take up 15% to 20%. The sequencing here drew on CD4+ T cells from blood, cultured in vitro, taken about 7 months after SARS-CoV-2 vaccination. The source of these receptors is a human donor who had recovered from COVID-19. CDR3s include the opening cysteine and the closing phenylalanine or tryptophan. Each record gives: D gene, V gene, J gene, CDR3 protein. D genes are given only for firm matches.

TRBD2,TRBV11-3,TRBJ2-5,CASSLGLAGFRETQYF
NA,TRBV12-3/TRBV12-4,TRBJ1-1,CASSPRWREAFF
NA,TRBV15,TRBJ1-2,CATSYRGYGYTF
TRBD1,TRBV7-9,TRBJ2-1,CASSLTGGYENEQFF
NA,TRBV20-1,TRBJ2-7,CSAIDTKRDEQYF
TRBD1,TRBV24-1,TRBJ2-1,CATSDPTTGDNEQFF
NA,TRBV7-2,TRBJ1-5,CASSRGGGSKKTQYFGPGNQPQHF
TRBD1,TRBV20-1,TRBJ1-3,CSANGQGGNTIYF
TRBD1,TRBV7-2,TRBJ2-7,CASSLQGAYEQYF
NA,TRBV6-1,TRBJ1-5,CASSSGVDSNQPQHF